The clone carrying this TCR beta chain has just a few counts. This specimen belongs to a study of cytomegalovirus exposure and HLA in healthy donors. 13 Jbeta primers and 60 Vbeta primers were used for the PCR. As originally analysed: About 10 million of 70 million to 80 million unique TCR beta chains were shared, per a later count. Profiled with immunoSEQ multiplex PCR; TCRdb holds only in-frame clones, not every one. The V and J calls and the clone size are those of that table, but D and trimming were determined from the DNA. This table holds 100,000 or so clones, 73% found once. Trimming cost V 1 base and J 7 bases; bases outside gene matches: 15. CDR1 is SEHNR and CDR2 is FQNEAQ in the germline V gene (reference sequence). The CDR3 totals 17 residues.

The TCR sequence derives from a man aged 35-49 years in good health and CMV-seronegative. Source material: PBMCs. The chain employs TRBV7-9 and TRBJ1-1; TRBD1 matches at 7 bases. CDR3 sequence reads: CASSLVPLRDSILEAFF. The CDR3, as DNA: TGTGCCAGCAGCTTAGTCCCACTCCGGGACAGCATCCTTGAAGCTTTCTTT.